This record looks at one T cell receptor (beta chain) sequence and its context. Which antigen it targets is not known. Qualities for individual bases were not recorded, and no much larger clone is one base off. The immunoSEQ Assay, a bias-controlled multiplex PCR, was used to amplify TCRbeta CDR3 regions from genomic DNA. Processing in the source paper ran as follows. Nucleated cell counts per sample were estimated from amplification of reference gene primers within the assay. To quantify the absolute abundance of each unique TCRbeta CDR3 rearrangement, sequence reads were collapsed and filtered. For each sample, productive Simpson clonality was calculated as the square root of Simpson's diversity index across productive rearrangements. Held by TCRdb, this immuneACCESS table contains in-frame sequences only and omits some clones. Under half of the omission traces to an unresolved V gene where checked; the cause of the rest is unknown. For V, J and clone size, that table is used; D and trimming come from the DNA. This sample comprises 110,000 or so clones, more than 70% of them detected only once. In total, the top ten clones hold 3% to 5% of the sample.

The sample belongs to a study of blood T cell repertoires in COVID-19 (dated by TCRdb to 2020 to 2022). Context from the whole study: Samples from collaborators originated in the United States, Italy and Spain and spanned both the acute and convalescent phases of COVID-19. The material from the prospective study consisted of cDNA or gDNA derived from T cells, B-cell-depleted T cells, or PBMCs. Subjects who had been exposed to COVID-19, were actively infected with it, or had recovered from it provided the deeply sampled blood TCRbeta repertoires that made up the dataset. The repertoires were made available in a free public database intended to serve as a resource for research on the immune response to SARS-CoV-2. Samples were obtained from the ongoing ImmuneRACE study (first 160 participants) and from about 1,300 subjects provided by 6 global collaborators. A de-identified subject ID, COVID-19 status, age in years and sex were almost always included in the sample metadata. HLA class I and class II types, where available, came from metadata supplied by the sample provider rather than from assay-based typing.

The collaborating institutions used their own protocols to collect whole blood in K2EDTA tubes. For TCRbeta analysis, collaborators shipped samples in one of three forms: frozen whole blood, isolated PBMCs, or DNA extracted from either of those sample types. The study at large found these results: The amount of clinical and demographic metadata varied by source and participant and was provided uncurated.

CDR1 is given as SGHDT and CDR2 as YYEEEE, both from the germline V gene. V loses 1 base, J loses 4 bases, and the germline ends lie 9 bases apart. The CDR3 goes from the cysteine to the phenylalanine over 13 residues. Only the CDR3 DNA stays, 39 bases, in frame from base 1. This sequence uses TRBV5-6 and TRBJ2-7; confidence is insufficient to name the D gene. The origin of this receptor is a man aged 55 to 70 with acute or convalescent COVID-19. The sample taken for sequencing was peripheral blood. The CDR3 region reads CASSLIARYEQYF. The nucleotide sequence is TGTGCCAGCAGCTTGATAGCCAGATACGAGCAGTACTTC.